One and the same sample provided the 4 T cell receptor beta chains below, sequenced in a study of identifying expanded T cells in peripheral blood. Measured with immunoSEQ multiplex PCR; TCRdb has only the in-frame clones, and not every one. The sample lists 80,000 to 95,000 clones, approximately 88% occurring once. The sequenced material came from blood. The source of these receptors is a person aged 18 to 75 in good health.

The chain joins TRBV2 to TRBJ2-2; D is unclear. V was cut by 3 bases and J by 5 bases, with 4 bases left in between. This CDR3 has 12 residues. Per germline, CDR1 SNHLY and CDR2 FYNNEI. The chain's CDR3 is CASSESTGELFF. The CDR3 nucleotides read TGTGCCAGCAGTGAGTCTACCGGGGAGCTGTTTTTT.

The rearrangement links TRBV4-1 to TRBJ2-5, with D perhaps matching TRBD1 (6 bases). The V end was cut by 0 bases, the J end by 3 bases, with 8 bases between. Germline CDR1 reads MGHRA; CDR2 reads YSYEKL. There are 14 residues in the CDR3. CDR3 nucleotides: TGCGCCAGCAGCCAAGAGGACAGAAAAGAGACCCAGTACTTC. Translating it yields CASSQEDRKETQYF.

This clone was seen a handful of times. The rearrangement uses TRBV28 and TRBJ2-1; TRBD2 agrees at 7 bases. J was trimmed by 4 bases and V by 8 bases; bases with no gene match: 8. CDR1 MDHEN and CDR2 SYDVKM come from the germline V gene. The CDR3 sequence is 14 residues long. This chain's CDR3 is CASGRLAEYNEQFF. As DNA, the CDR3 is TGTGCCAGCGGGCGTCTAGCGGAATACAATGAGCAGTTCTTC.

This clone came up a few times. The V gene is TRBV6-1, the J gene TRBJ2-1, with TRBD2 matching over 11 bases. The CDR3 runs to 15 residues. V lost 1 base, J lost 9 bases, and 5 bases stayed unmatched. Germline V CDR1 and CDR2: MNHNS, SASEGT. The CDR3 bases are TGTGCCAGCAGTGAAGAAACTAGCGGGAGCGGTGAGCAGTTCTTC. It encodes CASSEETSGSGEQFF.